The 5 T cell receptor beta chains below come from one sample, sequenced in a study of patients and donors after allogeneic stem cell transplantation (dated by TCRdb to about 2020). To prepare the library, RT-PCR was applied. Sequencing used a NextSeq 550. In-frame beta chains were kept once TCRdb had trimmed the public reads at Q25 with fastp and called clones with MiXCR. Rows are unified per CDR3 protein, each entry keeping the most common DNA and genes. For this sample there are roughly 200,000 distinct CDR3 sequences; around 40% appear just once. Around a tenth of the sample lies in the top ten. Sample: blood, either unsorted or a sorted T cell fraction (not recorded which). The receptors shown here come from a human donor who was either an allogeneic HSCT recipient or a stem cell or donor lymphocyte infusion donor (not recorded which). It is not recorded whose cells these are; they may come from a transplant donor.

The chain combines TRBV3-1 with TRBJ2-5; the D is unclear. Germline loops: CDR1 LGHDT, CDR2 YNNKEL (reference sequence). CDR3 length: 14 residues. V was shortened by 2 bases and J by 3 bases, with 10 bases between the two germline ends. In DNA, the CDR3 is TGTGCCAGCAGCCAACGGAGCGCCAAAGAGACCCAGTACTTC. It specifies CASSQRSAKETQYF.

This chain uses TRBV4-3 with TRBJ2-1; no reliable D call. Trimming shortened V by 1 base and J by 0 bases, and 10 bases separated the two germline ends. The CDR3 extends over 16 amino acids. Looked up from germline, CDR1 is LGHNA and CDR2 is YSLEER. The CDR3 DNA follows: TGCGCCAGCAGCCAAGTTTGGGCGAGCTCCTACAATGAGCAGTTCTTC. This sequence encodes CASSQVWASSYNEQFF.

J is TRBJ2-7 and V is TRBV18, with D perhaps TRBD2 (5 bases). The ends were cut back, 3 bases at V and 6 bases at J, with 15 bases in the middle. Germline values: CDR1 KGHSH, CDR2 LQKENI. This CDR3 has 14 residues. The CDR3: CASSPTDGLLEQYF. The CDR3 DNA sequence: TGTGCCAGCTCACCCACGGACGGACTCCTCGAGCAGTACTTC.

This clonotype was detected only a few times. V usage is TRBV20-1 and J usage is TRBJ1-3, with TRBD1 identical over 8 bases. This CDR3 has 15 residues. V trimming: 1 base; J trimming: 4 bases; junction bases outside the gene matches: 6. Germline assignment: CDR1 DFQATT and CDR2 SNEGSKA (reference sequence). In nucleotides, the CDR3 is TGCAGTGCTAGAGGTGACAGGGGTTCAGGAAACACCATATATTTT. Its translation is CSARGDRGSGNTIYF.

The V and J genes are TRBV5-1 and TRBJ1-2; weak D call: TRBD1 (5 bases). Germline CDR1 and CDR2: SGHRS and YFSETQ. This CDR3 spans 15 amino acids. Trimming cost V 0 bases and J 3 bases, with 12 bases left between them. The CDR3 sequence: CASSLVGGLDYGYTF. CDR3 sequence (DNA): TGCGCCAGCAGCTTGGTTGGGGGACTTGACTATGGCTACACCTTC.